These 3 T cell receptor beta chains share one sample of origin, sequenced in a study of blood T cell repertoires in COVID-19. TCRdb's copy holds only in-frame clones and misses some; the assay was immunoSEQ multiplex PCR. The sample contains some 140,000 clones, 80% to 90% of which appear only once. Sequencing input: peripheral blood. The receptors derive from a human donor in a cohort sampled during active COVID-19.

The V gene is TRBV7-2, the J gene TRBJ2-7; 8 bases line up with TRBD2. The V gene end was trimmed by 1 base and the J gene end by 0 bases; junction bases not matched to a gene: 11. Germline CDR1 SGHTA, CDR2 FQGNSA. This CDR3 has 18 amino acids. The CDR3 loop reads CASSLERGRVEYSYEQYF. In DNA, the CDR3 is TGTGCCAGCAGCTTAGAGCGGGGGCGGGTGGAATACTCCTACGAGCAGTACTTC.

This chain uses TRBV6-6 with TRBJ1-6; no clear D. Trimming removed 6 bases at V and 7 bases at J, with 16 bases between. CDR3 length: 15 residues. CDR1 is MNHNY, CDR2 SVGAGI, per germline (reference sequence). CDR3 nucleotide sequence: TGTGCCAGCAGCAACGTGGTCGAGGCGAATTCACCCCTCCACTTT. Translation: CASSNVVEANSPLHF.

V usage is TRBV7-2 and J usage is TRBJ2-7, with 8 positions matching TRBD1. Germline assignment: CDR1 SGHTA and CDR2 FQGNSA. The CDR3 spans 13 residues. V was clipped by 5 bases and J by 9 bases; unmatched bases: 9. DNA of the CDR3: TGTGCCAGCAGCCCAGGGGGCTCACCAGGGCAGTACTTC. This encodes CASSPGGSPGQYF.